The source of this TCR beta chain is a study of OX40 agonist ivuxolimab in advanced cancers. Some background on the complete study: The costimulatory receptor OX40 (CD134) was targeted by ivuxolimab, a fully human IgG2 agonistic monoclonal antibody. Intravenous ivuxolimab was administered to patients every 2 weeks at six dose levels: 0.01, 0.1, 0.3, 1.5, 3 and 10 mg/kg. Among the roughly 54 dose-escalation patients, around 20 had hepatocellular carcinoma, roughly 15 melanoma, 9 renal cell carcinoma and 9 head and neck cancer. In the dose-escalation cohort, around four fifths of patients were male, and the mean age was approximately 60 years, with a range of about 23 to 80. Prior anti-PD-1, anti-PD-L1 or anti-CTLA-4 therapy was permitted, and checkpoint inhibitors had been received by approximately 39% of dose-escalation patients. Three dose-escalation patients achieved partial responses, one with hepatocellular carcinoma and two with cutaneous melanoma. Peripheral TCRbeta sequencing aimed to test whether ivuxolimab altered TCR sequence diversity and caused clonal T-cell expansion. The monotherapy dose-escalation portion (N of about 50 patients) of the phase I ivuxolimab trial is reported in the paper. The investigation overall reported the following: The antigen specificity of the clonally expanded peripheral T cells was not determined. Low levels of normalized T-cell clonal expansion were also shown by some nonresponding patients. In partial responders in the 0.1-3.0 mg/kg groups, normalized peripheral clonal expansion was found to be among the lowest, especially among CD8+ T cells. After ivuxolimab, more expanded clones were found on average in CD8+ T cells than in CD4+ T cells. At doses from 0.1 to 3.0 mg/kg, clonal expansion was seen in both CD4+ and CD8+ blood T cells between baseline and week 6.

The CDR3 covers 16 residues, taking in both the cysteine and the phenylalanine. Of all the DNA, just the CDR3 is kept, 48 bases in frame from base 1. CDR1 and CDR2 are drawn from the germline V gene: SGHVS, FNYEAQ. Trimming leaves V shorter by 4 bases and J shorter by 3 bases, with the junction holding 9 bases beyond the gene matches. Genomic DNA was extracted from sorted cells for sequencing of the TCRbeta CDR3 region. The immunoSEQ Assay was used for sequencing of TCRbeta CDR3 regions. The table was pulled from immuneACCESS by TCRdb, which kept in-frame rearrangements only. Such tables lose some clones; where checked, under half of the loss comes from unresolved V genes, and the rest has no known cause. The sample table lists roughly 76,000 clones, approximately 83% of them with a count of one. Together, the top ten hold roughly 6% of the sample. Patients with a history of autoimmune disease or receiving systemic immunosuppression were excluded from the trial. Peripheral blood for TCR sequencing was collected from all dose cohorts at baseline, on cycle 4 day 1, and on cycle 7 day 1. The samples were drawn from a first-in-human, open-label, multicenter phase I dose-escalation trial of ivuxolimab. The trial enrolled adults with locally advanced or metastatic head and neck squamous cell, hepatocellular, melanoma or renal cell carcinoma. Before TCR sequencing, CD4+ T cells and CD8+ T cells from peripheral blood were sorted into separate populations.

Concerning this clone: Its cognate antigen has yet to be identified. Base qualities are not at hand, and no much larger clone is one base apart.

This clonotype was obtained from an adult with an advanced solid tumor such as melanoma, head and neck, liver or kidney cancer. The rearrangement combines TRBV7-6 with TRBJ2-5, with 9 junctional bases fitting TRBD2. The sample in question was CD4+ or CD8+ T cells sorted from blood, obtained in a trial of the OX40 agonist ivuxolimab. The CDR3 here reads CASSWTISGGKETQYF. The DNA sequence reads TGTGCCAGCAGCTGGACAATTAGCGGGGGAAAAGAGACCCAGTACTTC.